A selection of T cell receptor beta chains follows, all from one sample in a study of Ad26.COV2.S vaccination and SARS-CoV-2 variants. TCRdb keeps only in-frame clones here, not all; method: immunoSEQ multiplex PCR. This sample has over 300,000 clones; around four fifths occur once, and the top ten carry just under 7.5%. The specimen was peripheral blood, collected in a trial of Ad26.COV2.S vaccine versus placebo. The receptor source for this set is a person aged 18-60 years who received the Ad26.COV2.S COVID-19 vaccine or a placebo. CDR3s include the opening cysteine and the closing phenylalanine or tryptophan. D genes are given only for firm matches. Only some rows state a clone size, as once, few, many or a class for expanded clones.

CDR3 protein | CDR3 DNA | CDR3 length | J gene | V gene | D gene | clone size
CASSVGASGGPWQEQYF | TGTGCCAGCAGCGTAGGGGCTAGCGGGGGGCCTTGGCAAGAGCAGTACTTC | 17 | TRBJ2-7 | TRBV9 | TRBD2 | .
CASSLEAITGELFF | TGTGCCAGCAGCTTGGAGGCGATCACCGGGGAGCTGTTTTTT | 14 | TRBJ2-2 | TRBV11-3 | . | .
CASTTGPGELFF | TGTGCCAGCACAACCGGGCCCGGGGAGCTGTTTTTT | 12 | TRBJ2-2 | TRBV2 | . | .
CASSTAMTGINTGELFF | TGTGCCAGCAGCACCGCGATGACAGGGATAAACACCGGGGAGCTGTTTTTT | 17 | TRBJ2-2 | TRBV6-2/TRBV6-3 | TRBD1 | .
CASSQQSFGENIQYF | TGCGCCAGCAGCCAGCAGAGCTTTGGGGAAAACATTCAGTACTTC | 15 | TRBJ2-4 | TRBV4-3 | . | .
CAFRGTNEKLFF | TGTGCCTTCCGGGGGACTAATGAAAAACTGTTTTTT | 12 | TRBJ1-4 | TRBV30 | . | .
CASSLTGSSPLHF | TGTGCCAGCAGCTTAACAGGGTCTTCACCCCTCCACTTT | 13 | TRBJ1-6 | TRBV5-6 | . | .
CASSPTHPEAFF | TGTGCCAGCAGCCCCACCCATCCCGAAGCTTTCTTT | 12 | TRBJ1-1 | TRBV11-3 | . | .
CASSSLRTSNQPQHF | TGTGCCAGCAGCTCCCTCCGGACGTCTAATCAGCCCCAGCATTTT | 15 | TRBJ1-5 | TRBV7-3 | . | .
CASSYAPGQGFDQPQHF | TGCGCCAGCAGTTACGCTCCGGGACAGGGTTTTGATCAGCCCCAGCATTTT | 17 | TRBJ1-5 | TRBV4-1 | TRBD1 | .
CASSTSGYRSSLMAGNTIYF | TGTGCCAGCAGCACCTCTGGGTACCGTTCCTCCTTAATGGCTGGAAACACCATATATTTT | 20 | TRBJ1-3 | TRBV11-3 | . | .
CASSLATGQETQYF | TGCGCCAGCAGCTTAGCGACAGGGCAAGAGACCCAGTACTTC | 14 | TRBJ2-5 | TRBV5-1 | TRBD1 | .
CATSALGKGQTYEQYF | TGTGCCACCAGTGCCTTGGGGAAGGGACAAACCTACGAGCAGTACTTC | 16 | TRBJ2-7 | TRBV24-1 | . | .
CASSRDSRPNYGYTF | TGCGCCAGCAGCCGGGACAGCAGACCTAACTATGGCTACACCTTC | 15 | TRBJ1-2 | TRBV5-1 | TRBD1 | once
CASGLAGFSPLHF | TGTGCTAGTGGTTTGGCGGGGTTTTCACCCCTCCACTTT | 13 | TRBJ1-6 | TRBV12-5 | . | .
CASSLARGLGNTIYF | TGTGCCAGCAGCTTAGCGAGGGGGCTGGGAAACACCATATATTTT | 15 | TRBJ1-3 | TRBV11-2 | TRBD1 | .
CASSVGPGELFF | TGTGCCAGCAGCGTAGGGCCCGGGGAGCTGTTTTTT | 12 | TRBJ2-2 | TRBV9 | . | .
CASSSPTGTDTQYF | TGTGCCAGCAGTTCCCCGACGGGGACAGATACGCAGTATTTT | 14 | TRBJ2-3 | TRBV6-2/TRBV6-3 | . | .
CSATEYYGYTF | TGCAGTGCAACAGAGTACTATGGCTACACCTTC | 11 | TRBJ1-2 | TRBV20-1 | . | few
CASSPLDFQETQYF | TGTGCCAGCAGTCCCTTGGACTTTCAAGAGACCCAGTACTTC | 14 | TRBJ2-5 | TRBV27 | . | once
CATSEGSTGELFF | TGCGCCACCTCGGAGGGCAGCACCGGGGAGCTGTTTTTT | 13 | TRBJ2-2 | TRBV10-1 | . | .
CASSLDTGELFF | TGTGCCAGCAGCTTGGACACCGGGGAGCTGTTTTTT | 12 | TRBJ2-2 | TRBV7-9 | . | .
CASSQGSGVGANVLTF | TGTGCCAGCAGCCAAGGGAGCGGGGTCGGGGCCAACGTCCTGACTTTC | 16 | TRBJ2-6 | TRBV14 | TRBD2 | .
CASSLEHELISSTDTQYF | TGTGCCAGCAGCTTAGAACACGAACTCATTTCTAGCACAGATACGCAGTATTTT | 18 | TRBJ2-3 | TRBV7-9 | . | .
CASRDAAGWANYGYTF | TGTGCCAGCAGGGACGCGGCAGGATGGGCTAACTATGGCTACACCTTC | 16 | TRBJ1-2 | TRBV5-5 | . | .
CSASPDGGNTIYF | TGCAGTGCTAGTCCCGACGGTGGAAACACCATATATTTT | 13 | TRBJ1-3 | TRBV20-1 | . | .
CASSSLVGSYNEQFF | TGTGCCAGCAGTTCTCTAGTGGGCTCCTACAATGAGCAGTTCTTC | 15 | TRBJ2-1 | TRBV27 | . | .
CASSFSSGRRSYNEQFF | TGTGCCAGCAGTTTCTCTAGCGGGAGGAGATCCTACAATGAGCAGTTCTTC | 17 | TRBJ2-1 | TRBV27 | TRBD2 | .
CASSPPGSGNNEQFF | TGTGCCAGCAGCCCCCCGGGCAGTGGGAACAATGAGCAGTTCTTC | 15 | TRBJ2-1 | TRBV14 | . | .
CASSPGGLDNEQFF | TGTGCCAGCAGTCCGGGGGGGCTGGACAATGAGCAGTTCTTC | 14 | TRBJ2-1 | TRBV9 | TRBD2 | .
CASSLDHYGYTF | TGTGCCAGCAGCTTAGATCACTATGGCTACACCTTC | 12 | TRBJ1-2 | TRBV11-2 | . | .
CASSQMGFGGTLHF | TGTGCCAGCAGCCAAATGGGGTTTGGGGGAACCCTCCACTTT | 14 | TRBJ1-6 | TRBV3-1/TRBV3-2 | . | .
CASSFFFGTAYEQYF | TGTGCCAGCAGCTTCTTTTTCGGGACTGCATACGAGCAGTACTTC | 15 | TRBJ2-7 | TRBV5-6 | . | .
CASSFGQGDGYTF | TGTGCCAGCAGTTTTGGGCAGGGTGATGGCTACACCTTC | 13 | TRBJ1-2 | TRBV12-3/TRBV12-4 | . | few
CASSSPPGGGEQFF | TGTGCCAGCAGTTCACCCCCAGGGGGTGGTGAGCAGTTCTTC | 14 | TRBJ2-1 | TRBV27 | TRBD1 | .
CASSRVTETQYF | TGTGCCAGCAGCCGCGTCACGGAGACCCAGTACTTC | 12 | TRBJ2-5 | TRBV7-9 | . | .
CASSFGRNTEAFF | TGTGCCAGCAGTTTTGGGAGAAACACTGAAGCTTTCTTT | 13 | TRBJ1-1 | TRBV12-3/TRBV12-4 | . | once
CASSLSASVEQYF | TGTGCCAGCAGCTTATCCGCCAGCGTCGAGCAGTACTTC | 13 | TRBJ2-7 | TRBV7-9 | . | few
CATSQKLSNEQFF | TGTGCCACCAGTCAAAAGCTCTCCAATGAGCAGTTCTTC | 13 | TRBJ2-1 | TRBV15 | . | .
CASSLEGYANTGELFF | TGTGCCAGCAGCTTGGAGGGCTACGCGAACACCGGGGAGCTGTTTTTT | 16 | TRBJ2-2 | TRBV5-5 | . | .
CASSHPGHPFYGYTF | TGTGCCAGCAGTCACCCGGGACACCCTTTTTATGGCTACACCTTC | 15 | TRBJ1-2 | TRBV6-5 | . | .
CASSPGQGAINSPLHF | TGCGCCAGCAGTCCAGGACAGGGGGCGATTAATTCACCCCTCCACTTT | 16 | TRBJ1-6 | TRBV23-1 | TRBD1 | few
CASSQEWQGAGYTF | TGCGCCAGCAGCCAAGAATGGCAGGGGGCGGGCTACACCTTC | 14 | TRBJ1-2 | TRBV4-1 | TRBD1 | .
CASSVGSGTGGYTF | TGTGCCAGCAGCGTAGGATCAGGGACAGGGGGCTACACCTTC | 14 | TRBJ1-2 | TRBV9 | TRBD1 | .
CASSFLVAGGSDEAFF | TGTGCCAGCAGTTTCTTGGTGGCAGGGGGCTCCGATGAAGCTTTCTTT | 16 | TRBJ1-1 | TRBV28 | TRBD1 | .
CASSQDRQGSYEQYF | TGCGCCAGCAGCCAAGATCGGCAGGGGAGTTACGAGCAGTACTTC | 15 | TRBJ2-7 | TRBV4-1 | . | .
CASSRGQGYNEQFF | TGCGCCAGCAGCCGAGGACAGGGATACAATGAGCAGTTCTTC | 14 | TRBJ2-1 | TRBV4-1 | TRBD1 | .
CASSQPGTSTDTQYF | TGTGCCAGCAGCCAACCCGGGACTAGCACAGATACGCAGTATTTT | 15 | TRBJ2-3 | TRBV4-2 | . | .
CATQHSPQPQHF | TGCGCCACCCAACACAGCCCCCAGCCCCAGCATTTT | 12 | TRBJ1-5 | TRBV10-2 | . | .
CASSESSGQTYEQYF | TGTGCCAGCAGCGAATCTAGCGGCCAAACATACGAGCAGTACTTC | 15 | TRBJ2-7 | TRBV7-6 | TRBD2 | .
CASSLVDGREKLFF | TGTGCCAGCAGCTTGGTTGACGGCCGGGAAAAACTGTTTTTT | 14 | TRBJ1-4 | TRBV5-5 | . | .
CASSQRDFGNTIYF | TGTGCCAGCAGCCAAAGAGACTTTGGAAACACCATATATTTT | 14 | TRBJ1-3 | TRBV3-1/TRBV3-2 | . | .
CASIILGSGNTIYF | TGTGCCAGCATCATCCTCGGTTCTGGAAACACCATATATTTT | 14 | TRBJ1-3 | TRBV5-8 | . | .
CASSQAGFDKTLAFF | TGTGCCAGCAGCCAAGCCGGATTCGATAAAACACTAGCTTTCTTT | 15 | TRBJ1-1 | TRBV3-1/TRBV3-2 | . | .